This T cell receptor beta chain emerged from a study of cytomegalovirus exposure and HLA in healthy donors. Regarding this clone: The antigen is not known.

This CDR3 is built from 11 residues. CDR1 and CDR2 (germline): LNHDA, SQIVND (reference sequence). Trimming removed 3 bases from V and 7 bases from J, with 4 bases in between. The table came from immunoSEQ multiplex PCR; TCRdb's copy has only in-frame clones and leaves some out. The sample has about 160,000 clones, around nine tenths seen once; the top ten hold 9% to 12%. Study-level points and caveats: The study recorded about 150 TCR beta chains that were cytomegalovirus-associated. Rarity held for most TCR sequences, but there were some public TCRs that occurred in many donors. The tendency of first-cohort TCR clusters to co-occur in the 90 to 150 validation repertoires was the finding of a later analysis.

The J gene is TRBJ2-1, the V gene TRBV19; D unresolved. The sample consisted of PBMCs. This receptor was taken from a woman aged 18 to 35 in good health and CMV-seropositive. The CDR3 DNA sequence: TGTGCCAGTAGTATCCGGAATGAGCAGTTCTTC. Its protein product is CASSIRNEQFF.